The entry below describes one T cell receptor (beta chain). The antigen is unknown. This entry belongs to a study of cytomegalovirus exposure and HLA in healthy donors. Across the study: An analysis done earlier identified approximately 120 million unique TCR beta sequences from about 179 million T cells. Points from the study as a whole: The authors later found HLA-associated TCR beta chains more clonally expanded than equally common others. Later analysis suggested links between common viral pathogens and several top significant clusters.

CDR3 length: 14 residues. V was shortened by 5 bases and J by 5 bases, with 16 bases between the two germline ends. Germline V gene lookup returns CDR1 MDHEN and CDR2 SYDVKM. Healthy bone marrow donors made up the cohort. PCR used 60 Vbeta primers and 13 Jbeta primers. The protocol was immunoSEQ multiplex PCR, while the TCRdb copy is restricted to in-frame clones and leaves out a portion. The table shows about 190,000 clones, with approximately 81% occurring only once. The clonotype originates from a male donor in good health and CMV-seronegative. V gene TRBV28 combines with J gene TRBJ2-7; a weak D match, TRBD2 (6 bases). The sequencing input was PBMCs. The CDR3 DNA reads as TGTGCCAGCAGTAGGGGCGGGATGGTCAACGAGCAGTACTTC. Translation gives CASSRGGMVNEQYF.